This TCR beta chain was found in a study of immune heterogeneity within non-small cell lung tumors (dated 2018 in TCRdb). With regard to the full study: By histology, the tumors included roughly ten non-squamous carcinomas, a few squamous cell carcinomas and 1 tumor not otherwise specified. Binding of neoantigens to the HLA alleles of each patient was predicted with netMHCpan-3.0 for mutant peptides of 8 to 11 amino acids. TCR repertoire analysis included approximately 52 tumor loci from about 15 patients, whereas transcriptome data included only around 44 loci from 12 patients. The study combined whole-exome sequencing, RNA-seq and TCR beta repertoire sequencing of multiple spatially distinct regions from each NSCLC tumor to examine intratumoral immune heterogeneity.

The TCR beta CDR3 region was amplified with a multiplex PCR system whose first round of approximately 10 cycles used 32 V-gene forward primers and 13 J-gene reverse primers. First-round PCR used a QIAGEN Multiplex PCR Kit, and primer sequences were filed in Chinese patent CN105087789A. Illumina universal primers were attached in a second round of PCR run with the Phusion High-Fidelity PCR Kit. The TCR libraries underwent paired-end sequencing with a read length of 151 bp on the Illumina HiSeq X Ten platform. The study's processing was this. Reads lacking multiplex PCR primers were removed with Cutadapt, read pairs were merged with PEAR, and CDR3 regions were called with MiXCR default settings. Repertoire diversity used Shannon entropy, and clonality was computed as one minus Shannon entropy divided by ln of productive unique sequence count. Clonotypes present at frequencies of at least 0.5% were defined as dominant or high-frequency T-cell clones. Using fastp at Q25 and MiXCR, TCRdb reprocessed the public reads and kept productive beta chains. Identical CDR3 proteins give one entry, which carries the most common genes and DNA. Here the V and J calls rest on TCRdb's processing, not on the authors' analysis. This sample lists around 29,000 distinct CDR3 sequences; 28% were detected once. In total, the top ten clones hold 4% of the sample.

The TCR template was genomic DNA extracted from bulk tumor tissue, and 600 ng of gDNA was amplified for each sample. During surgery, multiple biopsies were taken from each primary tumor and placed as far apart as possible within the tumor mass. The study cohort was described as untreated, and patients were newly diagnosed NSCLC cases undergoing curative surgery. The donors were about 14 patients with newly diagnosed non-small cell lung cancer who were having surgery with curative intent. The resected tumor masses were reviewed by two independent pathologists. Only DNA and RNA samples of high quality went on to sequencing. This clonotype came up many times. Its antigen remains unidentified. Per-nucleotide qualities are absent, and no much larger clonotype sits a single base away. From the germline V gene, CDR1 is MDHEN and CDR2 is SYDVKM. Clipping removes 4 bases from V and 6 bases from J, with 5 as the unmatched junction base count. Its CDR3 holds 14 amino acids, cysteine through phenylalanine. The sequence is cut down to CDR3 DNA, 42 bases in frame from base 1.

General conclusions and limits of the study: Within a patient, the same dominant CDR3B clonotypes appeared at multiple loci, but different tumor locations also contained unique high-frequency clones. Local T-cell repertoire clonality showed a statistically significant but moderate positive correlation with local tumor mutational burden (R 0.3 to 0.35). For the most part, high-frequency TCR beta clonotypes differed from one individual patient to another.

The source is a man in his forties with non-small cell lung cancer. Sequencing was carried out using lung tumor tissue. The chain is assembled from TRBV28 and TRBJ2-7; 11 of the junction bases match TRBD1. The DNA reads TGTGCCAGCAGTTCATCGGGACAGGGGGGCGAGCAGTACTTC. Translation gives CASSSSGQGGEQYF.